These 11 T cell receptor beta chains were sequenced from one sample in a study of T cells in Graves' hyperthyroidism and ophthalmopathy. Researchers amplified the TCR beta CDR3 regions from RNA transcripts. First-round RT-PCR targeting the TCR CDR3 was performed with the HTBI primer set. TCRdb independently ran MiXCR on the multiplex PCR reads; one entry per CDR3 protein. Among about 110,000 distinct CDR3 sequences listed, 15% to 20% were seen once. The sample consisted of blood. These receptor sequences come from a woman aged 50 to 65 with Graves' hyperthyroidism.

This clonotype has at least ten counts. The rearrangement joins TRBV19 to TRBJ1-1; D gene ambiguous. The CDR3 consists of 15 residues. V was clipped by 5 bases and J by 0 bases, with 13 bases between them. CDR1 and CDR2 from the germline V gene are LNHDA and SQIVND (reference sequence). DNA of the CDR3: TGTGCCAGTAGTGCTTCAATAGGGCTGAACACTGAAGCTTTCTTT. It yields the protein CASSASIGLNTEAFF.

This clonotype has at least ten counts. The V and J genes are TRBV3-1 and TRBJ2-1; D possibly corresponds to TRBD2 (6 bases). The CDR3 is 15 residues long. The V end lost 1 base, the J end lost 6 bases, and 13 bases lay between the germline ends. From germline, CDR1 is LGHDT and CDR2 YNNKEL (reference sequence). CDR3 in DNA: TGTGCCAGCAGCCAAGTGGCGGGATTTGGCAATGAGCAGTTCTTC. It specifies CASSQVAGFGNEQFF.

This clonotype was seen at least ten times. The CDR3 spells CASTGHGVGKPQHF. The CDR3 DNA sequence: TGTGCCAGCACTGGGCATGGGGTGGGGAAGCCCCAGCATTTT. The chain recombines TRBV2 with TRBJ1-5; D not resolved. Germline lookup yields CDR1 SNHLY and CDR2 FYNNEI. V was trimmed by 7 bases and J by 8 bases, leaving 18 bases between them. The CDR3 is made up of 14 amino acids.

This clonotype was counted many times. V is TRBV12-3 or TRBV12-4 and J is TRBJ2-3; D unresolved. V was cut by 11 bases and J by 4 bases, with 16 bases left in between. The CDR3 loop spans 13 amino acids. CDR3 DNA: TGTGCCGGTTCGATTAGCTGGGCAGATACGCAGTATTTT. This sequence encodes CAGSISWADTQYF.

This chain uses TRBV7-9 with TRBJ2-5; 10 bases line up with TRBD2. CDR1 and CDR2 (germline): SEHNR, FQNEAQ (reference sequence). This CDR3 has 16 residues. The ends lost 3 bases at V and 5 bases at J; junction bases unmatched: 9. DNA of the CDR3: TGTGCCAGCAGCTTCCTAGCGGGAGCCGATCGGGAGACCCAGTACTTC. The encoded protein is CASSFLAGADRETQYF. The full variable domain, rest sourced from reference TRBV7-9 and TRBJ2-5, is DTGVSQNPRHKITKRGQNVTFRCDPISEHNRLYWYRQTLGQGPEFLTYFQNEAQLEKSRLLSDRFSAERPKGSFSTLEIQRTEQGDSAMYLCASSFLAGADRETQYFGPGTRLLVL.

The rearrangement joins TRBV2 to TRBJ2-1; no clear D. The V end lost 6 bases, the J end lost 11 bases, and 14 bases lay between the germline ends. The CDR3 covers 12 residues. CDR1 SNHLY and CDR2 FYNNEI come from the germline V gene. The CDR3 region has the DNA TGTGCCAGCAGGCTCGGCGTCTTGCAGCAGTTCTTC. It translates to CASRLGVLQQFF.

This clonotype has ten or more counts. Germline is not matched at one junction end, which may reflect a read error. The chain recombines TRBV18 with TRBJ1-1; tentative D call: TRBD1 (5 bases). CDR1 is KGHSH and CDR2 is LQKENI in the germline V gene. The CDR3 consists of 14 residues. CDR3 in DNA: TGTGCCAGCTCATCCAACACCGCAGGGACTGAAACTTTCTTT. It translates to CASSSNTAGTETFF.

This clonotype was recorded many times. This chain uses TRBV18 with TRBJ1-1; D call uncertain. The CDR3 extends over 14 amino acids. The ends were cut back, 1 base at V and 5 bases at J, with 11 bases in the middle. Looked up from germline, CDR1 is KGHSH and CDR2 is LQKENI. The CDR3, as DNA: TGTGCCAGCTCACCACTCGGGGAGGGAACTGAAGCTTTCTTT. Protein product: CASSPLGEGTEAFF.

This clonotype was counted between two and nine times. This sequence joins TRBV20-1 and TRBJ2-7; 7 bases are shared with TRBD2. V shed 0 bases and J 0 bases; nucleotides not matched to a gene: 5. This CDR3 has 15 residues. CDR1 is DFQATT, CDR2 SNEGSKA, per germline (reference sequence). The CDR3 DNA follows: TGCAGTGCTAGAGACGGCGGGAGCGGCTCCTACGAGCAGTACGTC. Residues: CSARDGGSGSYEQYV.

There are many counts of this clonotype. The gene calls are TRBV20-1 and TRBJ2-5, with 10 positions matching TRBD1. The V segment lost 5 bases and the J segment 5 bases; nucleotides outside the gene matches: 5. The V gene's germline CDR1 is DFQATT and CDR2 SNEGSKA (reference sequence). The CDR3 is made up of 13 amino acids. CDR3: CSAPGTGDETQYF. CDR3 DNA: TGCAGTGCTCCCGGGACAGGGGACGAGACCCAGTACTTC.

There are many counts of this clonotype. The chain recombines TRBV2 with TRBJ2-3, with TRBD1 matching over 11 bases. Germline V gene lookup returns CDR1 SNHLY and CDR2 FYNNEI. The CDR3 totals 15 residues. Trimming took 5 bases from V and 5 from J; bases not matched to a gene: 6. The CDR3 is CASSRGQGARDTQYF. The CDR3 DNA sequence: TGTGCCAGCAGTCGTGGACAGGGGGCAAGAGATACGCAGTATTTT.